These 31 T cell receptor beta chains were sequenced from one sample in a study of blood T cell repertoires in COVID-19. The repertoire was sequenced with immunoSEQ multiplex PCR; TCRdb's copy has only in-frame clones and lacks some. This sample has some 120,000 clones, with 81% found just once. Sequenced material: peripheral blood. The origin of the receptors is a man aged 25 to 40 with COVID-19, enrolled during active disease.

The CDR3 nucleotides are TGCGCCAGCAGCTTGGACAGGGCGGAAGAAAAACTGTTTTTT. Translating it yields CASSLDRAEEKLFF. The rearrangement links TRBV5-1 to TRBJ1-4, with TRBD1 as a possible D gene (6 bases). The V end was cut by 0 bases, the J end by 8 bases, with 11 bases between. The CDR3 extends over 14 amino acids. Germline V CDR1 and CDR2: SGHRS, YFSETQ. The full variable domain, its missing parts supplied by reference TRBV5-1 and TRBJ1-4, is KAGVTQTPRYLIKTRGQQVTLSCSPISGHRSVSWYQQTPGQGLQFLFEYFSETQRNKGNFPGRFSGRQFSNSRSEMNVSTLELGDSALYLCASSLDRAEEKLFFGSGTQLSVL.

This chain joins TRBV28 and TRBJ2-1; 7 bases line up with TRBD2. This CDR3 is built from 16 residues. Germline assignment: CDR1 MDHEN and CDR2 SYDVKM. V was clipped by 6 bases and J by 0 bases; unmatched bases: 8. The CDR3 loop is CASRALAPSSYNEQFF. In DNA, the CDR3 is TGTGCCAGCAGAGCACTAGCGCCGAGCTCCTACAATGAGCAGTTCTTC.

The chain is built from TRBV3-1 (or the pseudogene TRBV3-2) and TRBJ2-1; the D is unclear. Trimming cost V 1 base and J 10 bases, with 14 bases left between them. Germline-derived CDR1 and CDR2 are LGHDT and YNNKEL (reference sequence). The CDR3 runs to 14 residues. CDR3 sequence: CASSQVARSREQFF. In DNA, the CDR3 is TGTGCCAGCAGCCAAGTCGCACGGTCTAGGGAGCAGTTCTTC.

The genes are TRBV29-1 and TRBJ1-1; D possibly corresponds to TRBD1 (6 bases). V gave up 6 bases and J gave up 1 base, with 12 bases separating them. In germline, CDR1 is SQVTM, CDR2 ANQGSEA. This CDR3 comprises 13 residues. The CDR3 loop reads CSVGGLWNTEAFF. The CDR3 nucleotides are TGCAGCGTCGGGGGGCTCTGGAACACTGAAGCTTTCTTT.

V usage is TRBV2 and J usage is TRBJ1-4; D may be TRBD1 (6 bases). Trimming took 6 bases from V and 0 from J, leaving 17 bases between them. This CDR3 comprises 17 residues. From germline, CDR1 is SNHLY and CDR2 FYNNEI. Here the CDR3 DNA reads TGTGCCAGCAGCGGGACATTAGACAGTGCAACTAATGAAAAACTGTTTTTT. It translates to CASSGTLDSATNEKLFF.

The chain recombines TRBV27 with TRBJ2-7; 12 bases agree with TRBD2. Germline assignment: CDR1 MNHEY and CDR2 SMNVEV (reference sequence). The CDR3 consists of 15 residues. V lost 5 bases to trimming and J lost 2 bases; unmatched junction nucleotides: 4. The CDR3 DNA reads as TGTGCCAGCAGTGGGCTAGCGGGGGGGCCCTACGAGCAGTACTTC. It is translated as CASSGLAGGPYEQYF.

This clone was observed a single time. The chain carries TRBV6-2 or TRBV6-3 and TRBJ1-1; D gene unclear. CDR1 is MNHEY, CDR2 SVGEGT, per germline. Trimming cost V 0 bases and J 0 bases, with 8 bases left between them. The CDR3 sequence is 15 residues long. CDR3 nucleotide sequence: TGTGCCAGCAGTTACTCCGCGGGAATGAACACTGAAGCTTTCTTT. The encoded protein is CASSYSAGMNTEAFF.

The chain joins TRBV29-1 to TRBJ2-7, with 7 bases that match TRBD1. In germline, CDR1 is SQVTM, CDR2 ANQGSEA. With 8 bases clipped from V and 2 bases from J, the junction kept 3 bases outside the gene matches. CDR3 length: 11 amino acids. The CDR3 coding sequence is TGCAGCTCCGGGACAGCCTACGAGCAGTACTTC. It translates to CSSGTAYEQYF.

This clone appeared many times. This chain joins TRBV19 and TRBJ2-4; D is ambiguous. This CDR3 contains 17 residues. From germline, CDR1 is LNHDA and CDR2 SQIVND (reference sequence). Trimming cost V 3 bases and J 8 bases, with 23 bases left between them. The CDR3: CASSILMADISHDIQYF. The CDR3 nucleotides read TGTGCCAGTAGTATTTTGATGGCAGATATTAGCCACGACATTCAGTACTTC.

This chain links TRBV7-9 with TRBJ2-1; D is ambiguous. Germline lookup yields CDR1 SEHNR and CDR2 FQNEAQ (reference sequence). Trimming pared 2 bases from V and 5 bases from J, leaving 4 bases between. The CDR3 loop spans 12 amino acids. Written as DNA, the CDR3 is TGTGCCAGCAGCTTATCAAACAATGAGCAGTTCTTC. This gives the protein CASSLSNNEQFF.

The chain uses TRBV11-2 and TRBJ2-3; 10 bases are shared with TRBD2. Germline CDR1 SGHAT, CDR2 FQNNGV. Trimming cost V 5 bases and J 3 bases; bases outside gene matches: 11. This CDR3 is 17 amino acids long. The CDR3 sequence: CASSAMGSGGSTDTQYF. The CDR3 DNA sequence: TGTGCCAGCAGCGCAATGGGTAGCGGGGGGTCAACAGATACGCAGTATTTT.

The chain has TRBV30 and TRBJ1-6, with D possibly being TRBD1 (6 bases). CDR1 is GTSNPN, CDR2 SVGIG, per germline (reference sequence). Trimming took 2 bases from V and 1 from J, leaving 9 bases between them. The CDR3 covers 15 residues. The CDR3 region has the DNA TGTGCCTGGAGTTTGGGGGCGTCCTATAATTCACCCCTCCACTTT. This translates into CAWSLGASYNSPLHF.

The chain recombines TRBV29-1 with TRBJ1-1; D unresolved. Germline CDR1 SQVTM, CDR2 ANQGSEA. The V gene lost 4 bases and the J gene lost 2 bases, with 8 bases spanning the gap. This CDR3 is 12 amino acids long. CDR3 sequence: CSVARLNTEAFF. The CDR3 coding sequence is TGCAGCGTTGCAAGACTTAACACTGAAGCTTTCTTT.

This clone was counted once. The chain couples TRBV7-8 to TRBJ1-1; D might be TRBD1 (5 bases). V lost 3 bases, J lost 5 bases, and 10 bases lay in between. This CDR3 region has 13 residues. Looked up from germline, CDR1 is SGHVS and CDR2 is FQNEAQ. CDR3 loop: CASSFAGETEAFF. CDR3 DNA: TGTGCCAGCAGCTTCGCGGGGGAGACTGAAGCTTTCTTT.

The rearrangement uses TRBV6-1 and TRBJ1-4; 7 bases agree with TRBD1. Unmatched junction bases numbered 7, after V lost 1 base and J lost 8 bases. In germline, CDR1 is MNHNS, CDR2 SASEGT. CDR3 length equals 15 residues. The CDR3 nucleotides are TGTGCCAGCAGTGAAGGGCACAGGGGAGGCGAAAAACTGTTTTTT. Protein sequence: CASSEGHRGGEKLFF.

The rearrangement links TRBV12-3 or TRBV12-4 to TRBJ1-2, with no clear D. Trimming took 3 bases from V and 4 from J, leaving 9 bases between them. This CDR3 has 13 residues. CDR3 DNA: TGTGCCAGCAGTTTGGCCGGAGGCTATGGCTACACCTTC. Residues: CASSLAGGYGYTF.

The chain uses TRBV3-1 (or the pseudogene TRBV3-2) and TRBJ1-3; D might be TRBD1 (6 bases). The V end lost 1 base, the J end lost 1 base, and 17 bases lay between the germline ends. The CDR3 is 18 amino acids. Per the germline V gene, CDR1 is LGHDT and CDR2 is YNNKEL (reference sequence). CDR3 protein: CASSQAPGQLLSGNTIYF. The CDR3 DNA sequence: TGTGCCAGCAGCCAAGCCCCAGGACAGCTCCTTTCTGGAAACACCATATATTTT.

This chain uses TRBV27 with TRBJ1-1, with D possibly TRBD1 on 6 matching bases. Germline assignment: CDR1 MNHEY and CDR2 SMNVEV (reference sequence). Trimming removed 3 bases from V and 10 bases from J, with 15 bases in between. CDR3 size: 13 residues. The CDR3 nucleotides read TGTGCCAGCAGTTTGGCCTTGGGGGCGCGAGCTTTCTTT. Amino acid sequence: CASSLALGARAFF.

The DNA for the CDR3 is TGTGCCAGCAGCTCAGGACAAGATAATTCACCCCTCCACTTT. It is translated as CASSSGQDNSPLHF. The chain links TRBV7-6 to TRBJ1-6; perhaps TRBD1 as D (5 bases). This CDR3 has 14 residues. The V gene lost 4 bases and the J gene lost 5 bases, with 9 bases spanning the gap. CDR1 and CDR2 from the germline V gene are SGHVS and FNYEAQ.

The CDR3 spells CASSARPTGAAEQFF. The CDR3 DNA is TGTGCCAGCAGCGCCCGACCGACAGGGGCGGCTGAGCAGTTCTTC. The V call is TRBV9, the J call TRBJ2-1, with 8 bases identical to TRBD1. Germline CDR1 reads SGDLS; CDR2 reads YYNGEE. With V trimmed by 3 bases and J by 9 bases, 11 bases remained unmatched. This CDR3 region has 15 residues.

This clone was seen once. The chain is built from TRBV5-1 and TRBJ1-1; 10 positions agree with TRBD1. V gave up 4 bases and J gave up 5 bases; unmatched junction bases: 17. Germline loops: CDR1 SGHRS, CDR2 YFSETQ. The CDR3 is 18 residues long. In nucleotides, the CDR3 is TGCGCCAGCAGCCAGCCTTGGGGACAGGGGTCCTCTGGAACTGAAGCTTTCTTT. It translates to CASSQPWGQGSSGTEAFF.

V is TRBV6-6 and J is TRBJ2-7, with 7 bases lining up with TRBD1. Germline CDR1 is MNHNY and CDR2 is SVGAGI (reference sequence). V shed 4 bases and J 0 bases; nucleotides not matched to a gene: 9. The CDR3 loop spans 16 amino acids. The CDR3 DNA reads TGTGCCAGCAGTTCCTTCGGACAGGCTAGCTCCTACGAGCAGTACTTC. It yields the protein CASSSFGQASSYEQYF.

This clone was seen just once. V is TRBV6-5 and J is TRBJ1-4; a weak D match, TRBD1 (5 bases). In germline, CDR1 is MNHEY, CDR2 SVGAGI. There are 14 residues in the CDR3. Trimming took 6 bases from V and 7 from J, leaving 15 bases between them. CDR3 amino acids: CASSQRDWGEKLFF. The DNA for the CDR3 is TGTGCCAGCAGCCAACGGGACTGGGGTGAAAAACTGTTTTTT.

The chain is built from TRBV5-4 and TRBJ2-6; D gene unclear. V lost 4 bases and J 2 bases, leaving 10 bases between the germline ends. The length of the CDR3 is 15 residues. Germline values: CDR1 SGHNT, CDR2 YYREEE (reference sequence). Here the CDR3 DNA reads TGTGCCAGCAGCCCTTTAGCCACTGGGGCCAACGTCCTGACTTTC. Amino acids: CASSPLATGANVLTF.

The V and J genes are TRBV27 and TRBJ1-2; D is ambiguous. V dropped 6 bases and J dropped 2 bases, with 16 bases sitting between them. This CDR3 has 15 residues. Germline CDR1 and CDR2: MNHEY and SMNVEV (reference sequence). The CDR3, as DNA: TGTGCCAGCAGGCCCTACCCGACAAGCAACTATGGCTACACCTTC. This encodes CASRPYPTSNYGYTF.

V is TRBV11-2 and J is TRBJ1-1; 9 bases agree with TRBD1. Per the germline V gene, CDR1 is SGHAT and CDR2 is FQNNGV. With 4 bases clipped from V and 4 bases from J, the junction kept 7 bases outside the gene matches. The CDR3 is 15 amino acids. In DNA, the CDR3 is TGTGCCAGCAGCTCGACGGGACAGGGCTTCACTGAAGCTTTCTTT. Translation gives CASSSTGQGFTEAFF.

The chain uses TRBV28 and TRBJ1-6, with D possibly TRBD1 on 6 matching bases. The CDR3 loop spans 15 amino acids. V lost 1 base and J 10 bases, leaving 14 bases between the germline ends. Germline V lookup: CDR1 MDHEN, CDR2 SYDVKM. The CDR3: CASSLLGQGLSPLHF. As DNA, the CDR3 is TGTGCCAGCAGTTTATTGGGGCAGGGGTTATCACCCCTCCACTTT.

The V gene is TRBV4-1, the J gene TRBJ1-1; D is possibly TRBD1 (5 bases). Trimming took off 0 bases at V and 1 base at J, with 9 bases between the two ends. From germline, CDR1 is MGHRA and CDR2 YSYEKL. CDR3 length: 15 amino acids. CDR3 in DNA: TGCGCCAGCAGCCAAGATCCAGGGCAGAACACTGAAGCTTTCTTT. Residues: CASSQDPGQNTEAFF.

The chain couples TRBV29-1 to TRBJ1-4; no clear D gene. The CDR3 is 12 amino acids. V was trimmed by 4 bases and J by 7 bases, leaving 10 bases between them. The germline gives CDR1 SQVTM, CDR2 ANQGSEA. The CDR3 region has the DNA TGCAGCGTTGGGTTTCTAGGTGAAAAACTGTTTTTT. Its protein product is CSVGFLGEKLFF.

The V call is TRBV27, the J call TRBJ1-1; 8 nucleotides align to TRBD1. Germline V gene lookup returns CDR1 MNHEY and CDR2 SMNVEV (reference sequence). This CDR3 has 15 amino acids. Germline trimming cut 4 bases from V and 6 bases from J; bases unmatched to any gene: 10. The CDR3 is CASSSDQGAKSEAFF. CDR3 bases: TGTGCCAGCAGTTCCGATCAGGGGGCAAAGTCTGAAGCTTTCTTT.

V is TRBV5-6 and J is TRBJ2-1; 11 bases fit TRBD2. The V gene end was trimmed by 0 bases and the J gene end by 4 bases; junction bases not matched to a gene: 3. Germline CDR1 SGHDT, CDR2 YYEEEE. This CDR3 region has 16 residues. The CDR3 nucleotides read TGTGCCAGCAGCTTGGGAGCTAGCGGGGGGTACAATGAGCAGTTCTTC. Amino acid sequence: CASSLGASGGYNEQFF.